This entry is about one T cell receptor (beta chain). This specimen belongs to a study of blood T cell repertoires in COVID-19. Per the original methods: For nucleated cells, counts were estimated from reference gene primer amplification. Generated by immunoSEQ multiplex PCR, the TCRdb table keeps only in-frame clones and is missing some. The V and J calls and clone size come from that table; D and trimming were worked out from the DNA. Among approximately 180,000 clones listed, roughly 88% were seen once. V was trimmed by 3 bases and J by 1 base, leaving 12 bases between them. The CDR3 has 15 residues. Germline CDR1 MNHNS, CDR2 SASEGT.

This receptor was identified in a man in his sixties with acute or convalescent COVID-19. Sequencing was done on a sample of peripheral blood. The chain is built from TRBV6-1 and TRBJ1-2; D perhaps matches TRBD1 (6 bases). The CDR3 sequence: CASSDGQFLNYGYTF. CDR3 in DNA: TGTGCCAGCAGTGATGGACAGTTTCTTAACTATGGCTACACCTTC.